This section outlines one T cell receptor beta chain sequence together with its context. There is no known antigen for this receptor. At one end, the junction sequence differs from germline, possibly due to a read error. These data are taken from a study of shared clonotypes between healthy human individuals (TCRdb year 2020). Some background on the complete study: Three men and a couple of women, aged 18 to 49 years, made up the cohort. Libraries were prepared and TCR repertoires were sequenced by different laboratories using diverse techniques, in order to increase sequencing depth and limit assay-specific biases. For each donor, CD4 naive and CD4 memory were each run on three plates, CD8 naive on two plates, and CD8 memory on one plate. To estimate repertoire size and how much clonotype sharing occurs between individuals, the study deeply sequenced the blood TCR repertoires of several healthy adults. Per donor, leukapheresis produced somewhere between about 0.85 and 8.9 billion PBMCs. Study-level results and caveats: Because the study included a small number of donors, the genetic and exposure-history diversity represented was limited. Only blood was sampled, and tissue TCR repertoires likely differ from those in blood. Sharing across four donors was observed for about 5% of naive CD4, over 3% of naive CD8, over 2% of memory CD4, and roughly 0.4% of memory CD8 clonotypes. Pairwise subsampling indicated that sequencing depth was expected to affect the degree of clonotype sharing among donors. Naive subsets generally had larger estimated clonotype richness than memory subsets. Rarefaction of sorted-subset datasets indicated incomplete sequencing despite the large sequencing depth. Compared with non-shared clonotypes, clonotypes shared by all four sorted-subset donors had higher generation probabilities.

CD8 naive samples were CD45RO-negative cells positively selected for CCR7, giving a CD45RA+CCR7+ population that excluded TemRA cells. The donors were healthy, HIV-negative adults who had no recently reported acute infections or vaccinations. Only Caucasian adults living in Nashville, Tennessee, USA were represented among the donors. Blood was obtained by leukapheresis, after which PBMCs were separated by Ficoll-Histopaque density gradient centrifugation and cryopreserved in liquid nitrogen vapor phase. Analytical flow cytometry was used to check the purity and quantity of every magnetically sorted T cell population. Genomic DNA was isolated from each sorted fraction and quantified by UV absorbance on a Nanodrop 2000c. TCR CDR3 regions were amplified from genomic DNA by multiplex PCR using the deep immunoSEQ assay. Extracted genomic DNA from each cell subset was distributed evenly across all wells of several immunoSEQ 96-well plates, and each plate was treated as a replicate. Each replicate PCR for sorted subsets received around 210 ng genomic DNA, equal to roughly 30,000 T cell genomes. The purified libraries were quantified using a Qubit 3.0 fluorometer, sized with a Bioanalyzer 2100, and then quantified again using the KAPA Library Quantification kit. Every immunoSEQ 96-well plate was sequenced on a dedicated single-read 150-cycle Illumina NextSeq 550 flow cell. The paper's processing steps were these. The immunoSEQ output contained only junctional sequences without quality scores, so filtering could not match that applied to full-length reads. Sequences were annotated with PyIR, a Python wrapper for IgBLAST v1.9, and V/J genes and CDR3 were assigned using IMGT germline references. Any read was removed if the V/J assignment was weak (E-value above 1e-6), the CDR3 was missing, or the read contained stop codons, out-of-frame junctions, or ambiguous translated residues. V3J clonotypes were defined by identical inferred V gene, J gene, and CDR3 amino acid sequence. Percentage overlap between repertoires was computed as shared unique clonotypes divided by the size of the smaller repertoire. Repertoire richness was assessed with RTK rarefaction, the Chao1 estimator, and Recon v2.1 estimates of unobserved clonotypes. For all TCRbeta clonotypes obtained by the gDNA method from several donors, generation probabilities were computed with OLGA. TCRdb took over this immuneACCESS table, retaining in-frame rearrangements with V and J assigned. Such tables are incomplete; in checked studies, under half of the missing clones stem from an unresolved V gene, and the remainder is unexplained. V and J calls and clone size are given by that table; D and trimming were obtained from the DNA. Recorded for this sample are some 2 million clones; about 95% of them occurred a single time. 1.1% of the sample is taken by the ten largest.

Material for sequencing was naive CD8+ T cells sorted from blood. In the paper's terms, the cell subset or site label means: CD45RA+CCR7+. The TCR originated in a man younger than 30 in good health.

The DNA sequence is given as TGTGCCAGCAGCCCACTTCTGTTT. This translates into CASSPLLF. The sequence is built from TRBV5-8 and TRBJ1-5, with no confidently assigned D gene. CDR1 and CDR2, per the germline V gene, are SGHTS and YDEGEE. Measured from the cysteine to the phenylalanine, the CDR3 is 8 residues long. Solely the CDR3 DNA is kept, with 24 bases framed from the first base. The CDR3 plus the reference TRBV5-8 and TRBJ1-5 genes for the other parts give the full variable domain: EAGVTQSPTHLIKTRGQQATLRCSPISGHTSVYWYQQALGLGLQFLLWYDEGEERNRGNFPPRFSGRQFPNYSSELNVNALELEDSALYLCASSPLLFGDGTRLSIL.